What follows describes a single T cell receptor beta chain. Antigen specificity is unknown. This entry is derived from a study of cytomegalovirus exposure and HLA in healthy donors. Broader study findings: Among TCR beta chains, those listed as cytomegalovirus-associated numbered about 160. The dataset shows that most TCR sequences were rare, while some public TCRs occurred in many donors. When analyzed later, a missense DCLRE1C variant was found to be linked to TCR beta V- and J-gene trimming. Later analysis suggested most CMV-associated TCR beta chains were HLA-restricted.

V was clipped by 5 bases and J by 4 bases, with 11 bases between them. This CDR3 has 14 amino acids. Germline V gene lookup returns CDR1 SGHNT and CDR2 YENEEA. Use of 60 Vbeta and 13 Jbeta primers characterized the PCR. The data were produced by immunoSEQ multiplex PCR, yet TCRdb's version contains in-frame clones alone and is incomplete. The sample has tens of thousands of clones; more than 75% are singletons. The genes are TRBV11-3 and TRBJ2-2; D remains ambiguous. Material for sequencing was PBMCs. This receptor was taken from a woman aged 45-65 years in good health and CMV-seropositive. CDR3 protein: CASSPARITGELFF. In DNA form, the CDR3 reads TGTGCCAGCAGCCCAGCTAGGATCACCGGGGAGCTGTTTTTT.